These 30 T cell receptor beta chains originate from one sample sequenced in a study of blood T cell repertoires in COVID-19. Only in-frame clones appear in the TCRdb table, and some are missing; sequencing was by immunoSEQ multiplex PCR. The data show some 150,000 clones, 60% to 80% seen once. The sequenced sample was PBMCs or T cells enriched from blood (not recorded which). Receptors originate from a woman aged 45-59 years who had recovered from COVID-19.

This chain joins TRBV30 and TRBJ2-1, with D possibly being TRBD2 (6 bases). The germline V gene encodes CDR1 GTSNPN and CDR2 SVGIG (reference sequence). V lost 4 bases and J lost 1, with 8 bases in between. The CDR3 is made up of 13 amino acids. The CDR3 sequence is CAWIAESYNEQFF. In DNA, the CDR3 is TGTGCCTGGATAGCGGAGTCCTACAATGAGCAGTTCTTC.

The rearrangement joins TRBV28 to TRBJ2-3, with 9 bases that match TRBD2. The ends lost 2 bases at V and 3 bases at J; junction bases unmatched: 12. This CDR3 is 18 amino acids long. Germline V gives CDR1 MDHEN, CDR2 SYDVKM. CDR3 nucleotide sequence: TGTGCCAGCAGTTTAGGGGTTGCAGCGGGAGGCGGGACAGATACGCAGTATTTT. Residues: CASSLGVAAGGGTDTQYF.

The rearrangement joins TRBV10-3 to TRBJ2-2; D might be TRBD1 (7 bases). Trimming shortened V by 7 bases and J by 2 bases, and 14 bases separated the two germline ends. This CDR3 has 15 amino acids. From germline, CDR1 is ENHRY and CDR2 SYGVKD. The CDR3 region is CAIKRTGLNTGELFF. The CDR3 nucleotides are TGTGCCATCAAAAGGACAGGACTAAACACCGGGGAGCTGTTTTTT.

The chain carries TRBV18 and TRBJ2-7; 10 bases align to TRBD1. Per the germline V gene, CDR1 is KGHSH and CDR2 is LQKENI. CDR3 length equals 16 residues. The V gene end was trimmed by 3 bases and the J gene end by 4 bases; junction bases not matched to a gene: 9. CDR3 sequence reads: CASSPDRGQFRYEQYF. In nucleotides, the CDR3 is TGTGCCAGCTCACCTGACAGGGGGCAGTTTAGGTACGAGCAGTACTTC.

This chain links TRBV15 with TRBJ2-7; D perhaps matches TRBD1 (6 bases). The V gene lost 5 bases and the J gene lost 0 bases, with 17 bases spanning the gap. Germline CDR1 LNHNV, CDR2 YYDKDF (reference sequence). The CDR3 covers 16 residues. CDR3 residues: CATSHTRQVDSYEQYF. The CDR3 coding sequence is TGTGCCACCAGCCACACAAGACAGGTAGACTCCTACGAGCAGTACTTC.

The rearrangement joins TRBV24-1 to TRBJ2-1; no firm D call. The CDR3 is 11 amino acids. Germline-derived CDR1 and CDR2 are KGHDR and SFDVKD. V was trimmed by 7 bases and J by 8 bases, leaving 8 bases between them. The CDR3 loop is CATRERYEQFF. The CDR3 DNA reads as TGTGCCACCAGGGAGAGGTATGAGCAGTTCTTC.

The chain has TRBV10-3 and TRBJ1-1, with D perhaps TRBD1 (6 bases). Germline V gives CDR1 ENHRY, CDR2 SYGVKD. V was pared by 5 bases and J by 2 bases, with 18 bases between. The length of the CDR3 is 16 residues. The DNA for the CDR3 is TGTGCCATCAGTCCCCCCCCGGGACAAGGAAACACTGAAGCTTTCTTT. Its translation is CAISPPPGQGNTEAFF.

The chain joins TRBV6-1 to TRBJ2-7; a possible D gene is TRBD1 (5 bases). Trimming cost V 2 bases and J 5 bases, with 19 bases left between them. Germline CDR1 and CDR2: MNHNS and SASEGT. CDR3 length equals 16 residues. CDR3 residues: CASSEHWQGNGDEQYF. The DNA of the CDR3 is TGTGCCAGCAGTGAACACTGGCAGGGAAACGGCGACGAGCAGTACTTC.

This sequence joins TRBV5-1 and TRBJ2-2; the D gene is possibly TRBD1 (5 bases). The CDR3 length is 14 residues. The germline CDR1 and CDR2 sequences are SGHRS and YFSETQ. V was trimmed by 1 base and J by 7 bases, leaving 11 bases between them. CDR3 residues: CASSLLSGIGELFF. DNA for the CDR3: TGCGCCAGCAGCTTGCTTTCAGGGATCGGGGAGCTGTTTTTT.

The CDR3 sequence is CASSELAGNTIYF. In nucleotides, the CDR3 is TGTGCCAGCAGTGAACTTGCTGGAAACACCATATATTTT. The chain carries TRBV2 and TRBJ1-3, with D uncertain. V lost 2 bases and J lost 2, with 4 bases in between. Germline V lookup: CDR1 SNHLY, CDR2 FYNNEI. This CDR3 is built from 13 residues.

The J gene is TRBJ2-7, the V gene TRBV12-5; D may be TRBD1 (5 bases). Germline CDR1 LGHNT, CDR2 FRNRAP. V gave up 5 bases and J gave up 12 bases, with 17 bases separating them. This CDR3 comprises 12 residues. The CDR3 coding sequence is TGTGCTAGTGGTCCCGATGGGGCGGTGCTGTACTTC. This gives the protein CASGPDGAVLYF.

Concerning this clone: This could be a read error, since a much larger clone is one nucleotide away. V usage is TRBV9 and J usage is TRBJ1-2; TRBD1 might be the D (5 bases). The CDR3 consists of 13 residues. CDR1 SGDLS and CDR2 YYNGEE come from the germline V gene. V shed 5 bases and J shed 1 base, with 9 bases lying between them. The CDR3 DNA follows: TGTGCCAGCAGTGAAGGGGTTAACTATGGCTACACCTTC. It codes for CASSEGVNYGYTF.

This clone was counted a single time. The chain has TRBV5-5 and TRBJ2-7; 10 nucleotides line up with TRBD1. Germline CDR1 is SGHKS and CDR2 is YYEKEE (reference sequence). The length of the CDR3 is 14 residues. V was pared by 6 bases and J by 4 bases, with 7 bases of the junction left unmatched. CDR3 amino acids: CASIPGQGIYEQYF. As DNA, the CDR3 is TGTGCCAGCATACCGGGACAGGGGATATACGAGCAGTACTTC.

This sequence joins TRBV6-8 and TRBJ2-7; TRBD2 matches 9 bases. Trimming removed 6 bases from V and 3 bases from J; junction bases left unmatched: 12. The germline V gene encodes CDR1 MNHGY and CDR2 SAAAGT. The CDR3 is 16 amino acids. The CDR3 DNA reads TGTGCCAGCAGCTCCTTCCCGGCGGGAGGGATCTACGAGCAGTACTTC. The encoded protein is CASSSFPAGGIYEQYF.

V and J are TRBV9 and TRBJ2-2; D is undetermined. Germline V lookup: CDR1 SGDLS, CDR2 YYNGEE. The CDR3 contains 12 residues. Between the trimmed V and J ends, which lost 4 bases and 5 bases, there was a span of 6 bases. The CDR3 bases are TGTGCCAGCAGCACCCAGACCGGGGAGCTGTTTTTT. This sequence encodes CASSTQTGELFF.

The chain uses TRBV7-9 and TRBJ2-4; a weak D match, TRBD1 (5 bases). V shed 1 base and J shed 1 base, with 11 bases lying between them. The CDR3 is made up of 16 amino acids. Looked up from germline, CDR1 is SEHNR and CDR2 is FQNEAQ (reference sequence). The CDR3 is CASSLGQPGAKNIQYF. CDR3 DNA sequence: TGTGCCAGCAGCTTAGGACAGCCCGGGGCCAAAAACATTCAGTACTTC. Using reference TRBV7-9 and TRBJ2-4 for the parts outside the CDR3, the full variable domain is DTGVSQNPRHKITKRGQNVTFRCDPISEHNRLYWYRQTLGQGPEFLTYFQNEAQLEKSRLLSDRFSAERPKGSFSTLEIQRTEQGDSAMYLCASSLGQPGAKNIQYFGAGTRLSVL.

At least ten counts were recorded for this clone. The chain has TRBV7-9 and TRBJ2-7, with D possibly being TRBD2 (6 bases). Germline loops: CDR1 SEHNR, CDR2 FQNEAQ (reference sequence). V lost 5 bases and J lost 7, with 21 bases in between. The CDR3 is made up of 15 amino acids. DNA for the CDR3: TGTGCCAGCAGCATCAGTCGGGACTTCCCCCAGGAGCAGTACTTC. Encoded protein: CASSISRDFPQEQYF.

The V and J genes are TRBV19 and TRBJ2-2, with TRBD1 as a possible D gene (6 bases). Trimming took 5 bases from V and 5 from J, leaving 18 bases between them. The CDR3 has 16 residues. The V gene's germline CDR1 is LNHDA and CDR2 SQIVND (reference sequence). CDR3 sequence: CASSPRRGRGTGELFF. CDR3 nucleotides: TGTGCCAGTAGTCCTCGCAGGGGACGGGGAACCGGGGAGCTGTTTTTT.

The chain has TRBV2 and TRBJ1-4; D not certain. This CDR3 comprises 13 residues. Trimming took 8 bases from V and 8 from J, leaving 15 bases between them. The germline V gene encodes CDR1 SNHLY and CDR2 FYNNEI. The CDR3 nucleotides are TGTGCCAGCCGGGCAAACAGAGGGGAAAAACTGTTTTTT. Translating it yields CASRANRGEKLFF.

This rearrangement joins TRBV6-5 to TRBJ2-7; possible D gene TRBD2, 5 bases. In germline, CDR1 is MNHEY, CDR2 SVGAGI. V lost 7 bases to trimming and J lost 5 bases, with 15 bases between them. CDR3 length equals 13 residues. The CDR3 sequence: CASNRASGNEQYF. The CDR3 DNA sequence: TGTGCCAGCAATCGGGCCTCGGGGAACGAGCAGTACTTC.

This clone was seen a few times. This chain uses TRBV27 with TRBJ1-3; 10 nucleotides agree with TRBD1. The germline V gene has CDR1 MNHEY and CDR2 SMNVEV (reference sequence). The length of the CDR3 is 17 residues. With 2 bases clipped from V and 3 bases from J, the junction kept 7 bases outside the gene matches. CDR3 in DNA: TGTGCCAGCAGTTTAATAGGGACAGGGGATAGTGGAAACACCATATATTTT. It is translated as CASSLIGTGDSGNTIYF.

The V gene is TRBV3-1 (or the pseudogene TRBV3-2), the J gene TRBJ2-7, with 10 bases that match TRBD2. Germline loops: CDR1 LGHDT, CDR2 YNNKEL (reference sequence). The CDR3 spans 15 residues. V shed 0 bases, J shed 7 bases, and the junction held 6 bases outside the gene matches. The CDR3 nucleotides are TGTGCCAGCAGCCAAGATATAGCGGGGGGAGGTGAGCAGTACTTC. Protein sequence: CASSQDIAGGGEQYF.

The chain has TRBV5-1 and TRBJ1-4; the match to TRBD1 covers 7 bases. With 0 bases clipped from V and 4 bases from J, the junction kept 0 bases outside the gene matches. The CDR3 covers 14 residues. Germline CDR1 reads SGHRS; CDR2 reads YFSETQ. The CDR3 spells CASSLGQGNEKLFF. The CDR3, as DNA: TGCGCCAGCAGCTTGGGACAGGGTAATGAAAAACTGTTTTTT.

The V gene is TRBV19, the J gene TRBJ2-7, with D maybe TRBD1 (6 bases). Per the germline V gene, CDR1 is LNHDA and CDR2 is SQIVND (reference sequence). Trimming removed 1 base at V and 3 bases at J, with 10 bases between. The CDR3 runs 14 residues. The CDR3 spells CASSIGWDNYEQYF. In nucleotides, the CDR3 is TGTGCCAGTAGTATAGGGTGGGACAACTACGAGCAGTACTTC. The variable domain in full, with the rest retrieved from reference TRBV19 and TRBJ2-7, is DGGITQSPKYLFRKEGQNVTLSCEQNLNHDAMYWYRQDPGQGLRLIYYSQIVNDFQKGDIAEGYSVSREKKESFPLTVTSAQKNPTAFYLCASSIGWDNYEQYFGPGTRLTVT.

The chain employs TRBV24-1 and TRBJ2-1; TRBD2 matches 7 bases. CDR3 size: 16 residues. The germline CDR1 and CDR2 sequences are KGHDR and SFDVKD. The V and J ends lost 4 bases and 2 bases, in that order; junction bases with no gene match: 7. CDR3 amino acids: CATSDPGRRTYNEQFF. The CDR3 bases are TGTGCCACCAGTGACCCCGGGAGGAGGACCTACAATGAGCAGTTCTTC.

Turning to this clone: The same CDR3 arises from other DNA sequences in this sample as well. This rearrangement joins TRBV7-3 to TRBJ1-1, with D tentatively TRBD1 (6 bases). Trimming left V 5 bases short and J 2 bases short, with 12 bases between. Germline V gives CDR1 SGHTA, CDR2 FQGTGA. The CDR3 contains 14 residues. CDR3 region: CASSLQGTNTEAFF. The CDR3, as DNA: TGTGCCAGCAGCCTACAGGGTACTAACACTGAAGCTTTCTTT.

V gene TRBV9 combines with J gene TRBJ1-1, with D possibly being TRBD1 (5 bases). Germline V gene data show CDR1 as SGDLS and CDR2 as YYNGEE. Trimming pared 2 bases from V and 4 bases from J, leaving 12 bases between. The CDR3 extends over 14 amino acids. This CDR3 reads CASSVSRGGTEAFF. The CDR3, as DNA: TGTGCCAGCAGCGTTAGTAGGGGCGGCACTGAAGCTTTCTTT.

The sample holds one count of this clone. J is TRBJ2-3 and V is TRBV29-1, with a tentative D call TRBD2 (6 bases). CDR3 size: 13 residues. Trimming removed 7 bases from V and 1 base from J, with 12 bases in between. The germline gives CDR1 SQVTM, CDR2 ANQGSEA. CDR3 sequence: CSAAGPRTDTQYF. CDR3 sequence (DNA): TGCAGCGCCGCGGGGCCTCGCACAGATACGCAGTATTTT.

This chain uses TRBV27 with TRBJ1-2, with 7 bases identical to TRBD1. Germline CDR1 MNHEY, CDR2 SMNVEV (reference sequence). V was clipped by 0 bases and J by 5 bases; unmatched bases: 6. The CDR3 spans 15 residues. This CDR3 is CASSLSGTVWYGYTF. The CDR3 bases are TGTGCCAGCAGTTTATCCGGGACAGTATGGTATGGCTACACCTTC.

The chain links TRBV3-1 (or the pseudogene TRBV3-2) to TRBJ1-1; D is uncertain. Germline CDR1 and CDR2: LGHDT and YNNKEL (reference sequence). V was shortened by 4 bases and J by 4 bases, with 13 bases between the two germline ends. The CDR3 is 14 residues long. In DNA form, the CDR3 reads TGTGCCAGCAGCCCCCCGGCGGTGAGCACTGAAGCTTTCTTT. Its protein product is CASSPPAVSTEAFF.